Below, 5 T cell receptor beta chains from the same sample are listed, as sequenced in a study of CD8+ T cells in alopecia areata. cDNA prepared by RNA extraction and subsequent reverse transcription served as the template for sequencing. Sequenced by immunoSEQ multiplex PCR; TCRdb stores in-frame clones only, minus some. Of 100,000 to 150,000 clones in the sample, around 60% were seen once. Described treatment: oral pan-JAK inhibitor, 5-10 mg twice daily. The sequenced sample was CD4+ T cells sorted from blood, obtained at week 4, from a patient treated with tofacitinib. Receptors were obtained from a human donor with alopecia areata.

The V and J genes are TRBV2 and TRBJ1-1; D is unresolved. There are 13 residues in the CDR3. Germline V gene sequence: CDR1 SNHLY, CDR2 FYNNEI. The V and J ends lost 4 bases and 1 base respectively, with 7 bases between them. The CDR3 coding sequence is TGTGCCAGCAGTGGAAATACGAACACTGAAGCTTTCTTT. Its protein product is CASSGNTNTEAFF.

The V gene is TRBV15, the J gene TRBJ1-2; D is possibly TRBD1 (5 bases). Germline CDR1 is LNHNV and CDR2 is YYDKDF (reference sequence). The CDR3 is 15 amino acids. V gave up 0 bases and J gave up 5 bases, with 13 bases separating them. The CDR3 loop reads CATSREFSGFYGYTF. Here the CDR3 DNA reads TGTGCCACCAGCAGAGAGTTTTCAGGGTTTTATGGCTACACCTTC.

CDR3 sequence: CASSLGPWADNYGYTF. The CDR3 DNA reads as TGCGCCAGCAGCTTGGGCCCCTGGGCGGACAACTATGGCTACACCTTC. The chain carries TRBV5-1 and TRBJ1-2, with no clear D. The CDR3 loop spans 16 amino acids. CDR1 is SGHRS, CDR2 YFSETQ, per germline. V was cut by 0 bases and J by 2 bases, with 14 bases left in between.

V usage is TRBV5-4 and J usage is TRBJ2-5, with a possible D match to TRBD2 (6 bases). Germline CDR1 is SGHNT and CDR2 is YYREEE (reference sequence). This CDR3 comprises 13 residues. Trimming stripped 2 bases from V and 5 bases from J, with 10 bases between. The DNA for the CDR3 is TGTGCCAGCAGCTTCAGGAGCGGGGAGACCCAGTACTTC. Translation: CASSFRSGETQYF.

The J gene is TRBJ1-4, the V gene TRBV15; D remains ambiguous. The length of the CDR3 is 15 residues. Germline CDR1 reads LNHNV; CDR2 reads YYDKDF (reference sequence). V lost 0 bases and J 4 bases, leaving 9 bases between the germline ends. CDR3 residues: CATSRDMGNNEKLFF. For the CDR3, the DNA is TGTGCCACCAGCAGAGATATGGGAAATAATGAAAAACTGTTTTTT.